This entry is about one T cell receptor beta chain. What it recognizes is unknown. The source of the sample is a study of cytomegalovirus exposure and HLA in healthy donors. Study-wide background: Most genotyped donors, about four fifths of about 430, had Caucasian-associated genetic ancestry. Overall study findings and caveats: In a later analysis, a missense DCLRE1C variant was linked to TCR beta V- and J-gene trimming. The study designated 150 or so TCR beta chains cytomegalovirus-associated. Excluded: some indistinguishable V segments such as TRBV6-2 and TRBV6-3.

The ends lost 2 bases at V and 4 bases at J; junction bases unmatched: 4. This CDR3 is 14 amino acids long. From germline, CDR1 is WNHNN and CDR2 SYGVQD (reference sequence). It was with 60 Vbeta and 13 Jbeta primers that the PCR ran. Method: immunoSEQ multiplex PCR; TCRdb's copy keeps in-frame clones and lacks some. This sample has about 160,000 clones, with 60% to 80% found just once. The chain carries TRBV10-1 and TRBJ2-5; 7 bases are shared with TRBD2. The clonotype comes from a male donor in good health and CMV-seronegative. The sample was PBMCs. CDR3 protein: CASSEGLEAETQYF. CDR3 DNA sequence: TGCGCCAGCAGTGAGGGACTAGAGGCAGAGACCCAGTACTTC.